This T cell receptor (beta chain) was documented in a study of T cell responses to AZD1222 COVID-19 vaccine. Researchers grouped second doses given at about 4 or about 12 weeks into one pool. TCRdb keeps only in-frame clones here, not all; method: immunoSEQ multiplex PCR. The sample records about 130,000 clones, 90% to 95% being singletons. Germline V gene lookup returns CDR1 SEHNR and CDR2 FQNEAQ (reference sequence). The CDR3 is 18 amino acids. V lost 2 bases and J lost 0, with 16 bases in between. The rearrangement links TRBV7-9 to TRBJ1-4; D may be TRBD1 (5 bases). The receptor's source is an adult who received the AZD1222 COVID-19 vaccine. This specimen was peripheral blood, taken 28 days after the second AZD1222 dose. The CDR3 sequence is CASSLPDGGLATNEKLFF. The CDR3 region has the DNA TGTGCCAGCAGCTTACCGGATGGGGGACTTGCAACTAATGAAAAACTGTTTTTT.